This TCR beta chain came from a study of cytomegalovirus exposure and HLA in healthy donors. This clone was seen more than once but under ten times. Its specificity is unknown. Among the donors, all were healthy bone marrow donors. The length of the CDR3 is 14 residues. In germline, CDR1 is SGHAT, CDR2 FQNNGV. Trimming cost V 4 bases and J 6 bases, with 12 bases left between them. With 60 Vbeta and 13 Jbeta primers, the PCR was carried out. The repertoire was sequenced with immunoSEQ multiplex PCR; TCRdb's copy has only in-frame clones and lacks some. The sample yields 150,000 or so clones, about three quarters seen once. Study observations and caveats: Among immune exposure information, only CMV serostatus was available. Per published accounts, TCR beta sequences correctly predicted the HLA-A and HLA-B alleles of most subjects. Later genetic work tied a missense DCLRE1C variant to beta-chain V and J trimming.

The TCR sequence derives from a man aged 25-40 years in good health and CMV-seropositive. Sequenced material: PBMCs. The chain recombines TRBV11-2 with TRBJ2-2; possibly TRBD2 for D (5 bases). The CDR3 DNA sequence: TGTGCCAGCAGCTCGACTAATGAAGCCGGGGAGCTGTTTTTT. This sequence encodes CASSSTNEAGELFF.